This T cell receptor beta chain was sequenced for a study of cytomegalovirus exposure and HLA in healthy donors. Whole-study context: A later analysis reported the 120 or so validation repertoires used the same platform as the roughly 700 first-cohort repertoires.

Assay used: immunoSEQ multiplex PCR; TCRdb lists only in-frame clones, some missing. This sample carries more than 130,000 clones, almost 90% of them seen once, and the ten largest clones take just under 8%. V lost 6 bases and J lost 1; bases outside the gene matches: 14. Germline V lookup: CDR1 LNHDA, CDR2 SQIVND (reference sequence). There are 17 residues in the CDR3. The rearrangement joins TRBV19 to TRBJ1-1; 7 bases are shared with TRBD1. Sequences were obtained from PBMCs. This sequence originates from a woman under 30 in good health and CMV-seropositive. DNA of the CDR3: TGTGCCAGTAGCGACCCCCCCCTACAGGGGAAGAACACTGAAGCTTTCTTT. It encodes CASSDPPLQGKNTEAFF.